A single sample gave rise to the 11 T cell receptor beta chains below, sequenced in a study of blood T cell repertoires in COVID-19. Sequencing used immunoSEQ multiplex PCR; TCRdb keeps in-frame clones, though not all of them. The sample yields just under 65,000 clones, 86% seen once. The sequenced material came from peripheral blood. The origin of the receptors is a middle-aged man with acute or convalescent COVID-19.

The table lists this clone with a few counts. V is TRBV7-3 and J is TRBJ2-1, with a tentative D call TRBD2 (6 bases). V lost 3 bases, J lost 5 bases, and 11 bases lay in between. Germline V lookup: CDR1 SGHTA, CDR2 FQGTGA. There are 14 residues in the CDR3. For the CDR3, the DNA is TGTGCCAGCAGCTTGTGGGGGGTCAACAATGAGCAGTTCTTC. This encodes CASSLWGVNNEQFF.

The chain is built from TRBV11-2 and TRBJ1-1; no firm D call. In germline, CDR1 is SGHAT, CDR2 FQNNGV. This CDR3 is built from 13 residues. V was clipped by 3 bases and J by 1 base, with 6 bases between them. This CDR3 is CASSFISNTEAFF. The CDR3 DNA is TGTGCCAGCAGCTTTATATCGAACACTGAAGCTTTCTTT.

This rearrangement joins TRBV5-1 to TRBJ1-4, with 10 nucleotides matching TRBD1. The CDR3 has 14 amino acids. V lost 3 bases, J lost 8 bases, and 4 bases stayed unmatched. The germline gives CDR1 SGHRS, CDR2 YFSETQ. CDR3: CASSWGQGREKLFF. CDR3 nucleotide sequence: TGCGCCAGCAGCTGGGGACAGGGGAGGGAAAAACTGTTTTTT.

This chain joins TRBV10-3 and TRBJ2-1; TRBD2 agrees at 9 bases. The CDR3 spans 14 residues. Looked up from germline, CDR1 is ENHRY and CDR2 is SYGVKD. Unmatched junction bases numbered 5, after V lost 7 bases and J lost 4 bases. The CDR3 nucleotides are TGTGCCATCACGCCTAGCGGGGTATACAATGAGCAGTTCTTC. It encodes CAITPSGVYNEQFF.

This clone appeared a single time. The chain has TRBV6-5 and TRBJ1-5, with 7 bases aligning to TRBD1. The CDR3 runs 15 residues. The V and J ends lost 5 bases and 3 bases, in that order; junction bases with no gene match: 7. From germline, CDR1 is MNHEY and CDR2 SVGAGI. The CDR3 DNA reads TGTGCCAGCAGTCCGGGAGGGACAGACAATCAGCCCCAGCATTTT. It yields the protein CASSPGGTDNQPQHF.

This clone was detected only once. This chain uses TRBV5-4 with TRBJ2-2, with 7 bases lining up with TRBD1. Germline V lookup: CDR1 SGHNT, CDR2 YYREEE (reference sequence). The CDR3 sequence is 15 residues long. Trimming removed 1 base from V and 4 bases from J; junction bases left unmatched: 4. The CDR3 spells CASSLQRGRTGELFF. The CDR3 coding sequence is TGTGCCAGCAGCTTGCAAAGGGGGCGCACCGGGGAGCTGTTTTTT.

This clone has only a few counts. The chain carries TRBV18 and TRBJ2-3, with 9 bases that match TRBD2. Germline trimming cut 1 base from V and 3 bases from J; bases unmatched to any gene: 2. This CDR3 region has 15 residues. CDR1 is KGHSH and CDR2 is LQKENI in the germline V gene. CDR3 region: CASSPQGLATDTQYF. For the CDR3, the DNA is TGTGCCAGCTCACCACAGGGACTAGCAACAGATACGCAGTATTTT.

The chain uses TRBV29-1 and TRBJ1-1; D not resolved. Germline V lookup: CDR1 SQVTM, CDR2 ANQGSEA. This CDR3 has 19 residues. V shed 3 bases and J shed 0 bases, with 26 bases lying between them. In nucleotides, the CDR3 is TGCAGCGTTGAGCCAAAACATAAAACCCTACGGGGAATGAACACTGAAGCTTTCTTT. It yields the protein CSVEPKHKTLRGMNTEAFF.

CDR3 sequence (DNA): TGTGCCTGCCAGGAACTCCGAAATTCACCCCTCCACTTT. It is translated as CACQELRNSPLHF. The chain combines TRBV30 with TRBJ1-6; D ambiguous. Germline CDR1 GTSNPN, CDR2 SVGIG (reference sequence). V dropped 6 bases and J dropped 7 bases, with 13 bases sitting between them. The CDR3 length is 13 residues.

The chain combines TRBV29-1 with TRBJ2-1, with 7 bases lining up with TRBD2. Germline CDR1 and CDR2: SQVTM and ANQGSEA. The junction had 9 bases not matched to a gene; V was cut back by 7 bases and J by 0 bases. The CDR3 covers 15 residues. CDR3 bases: TGCAGCGGGAAACTAGCGCAGAGCTCCTACAATGAGCAGTTCTTC. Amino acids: CSGKLAQSSYNEQFF.

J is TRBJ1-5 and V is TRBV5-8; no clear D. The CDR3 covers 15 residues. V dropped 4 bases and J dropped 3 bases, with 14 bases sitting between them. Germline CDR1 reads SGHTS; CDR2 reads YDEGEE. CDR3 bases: TGTGCCAGCAGCCGAGGGAGCGGCATCAATCAGCCCCAGCATTTT. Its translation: CASSRGSGINQPQHF. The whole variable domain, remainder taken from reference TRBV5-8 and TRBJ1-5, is EAGVTQSPTHLIKTRGQQATLRCSPISGHTSVYWYQQALGLGLQFLLWYDEGEERNRGNFPPRFSGRQFPNYSSELNVNALELEDSALYLCASSRGSGINQPQHFGDGTRLSIL.